This T cell receptor beta chain was captured by sequencing in a study of cytomegalovirus exposure and HLA in healthy donors. Study in general: A prior analysis found some 110 million unique TCR beta sequences from about 179 million T cells.

In regard to this clone: The target antigen is unknown.

General study results and limits: A link between a missense DCLRE1C variant and TCR beta V- and J-gene trimming emerged from a later analysis. An analysis done earlier found most TCR beta V segments productive about 90% or about 30% of the time. As a later analysis revealed, most CMV-associated TCR beta chains appeared HLA-restricted.

Trimming pared 0 bases from V and 0 bases from J, leaving 12 bases between. In germline, CDR1 is MNHNY, CDR2 SVGAGI (reference sequence). The CDR3 runs 16 residues. Amplification used 60 Vbeta primers and 13 Jbeta primers. Profiled with immunoSEQ multiplex PCR; TCRdb holds only in-frame clones, not every one. The sample has some 210,000 clones, roughly 80% seen once; the top ten hold 3.8%. The clonotype was recovered from a male donor in good health and CMV-seronegative. Sequenced material: PBMCs. The chain couples TRBV6-6 to TRBJ2-7; D unclear. DNA of the CDR3: TGTGCCAGCAGTTACTCTTATGCGGATAGCTCCTACGAGCAGTACTTC. Translating gives CASSYSYADSSYEQYF.